This paragraph covers one T cell receptor beta chain sequence. This sample stems from a study of control samples from healthy donors and cancer patients. Germline values: CDR1 SGHRS, CDR2 YFSETQ. Trimming removed 6 bases from V and 6 bases from J; junction bases left unmatched: 4. The CDR3 sequence is 12 residues long. Only in-frame clones appear in the TCRdb table, and some are missing; sequencing was by immunoSEQ multiplex PCR. The sample includes 35,000 to 40,000 clones, about 83% of them seen just once. The gene calls are TRBV5-1 and TRBJ2-3, with 7 bases fitting TRBD1. This clonotype was obtained from a woman aged 55-75 years with lung cancer. Sample: PBMCs. The CDR3 DNA reads TGCGCCAGCACCCTACAGGGGGATACGCAGTATTTT. Its protein product is CASTLQGDTQYF.